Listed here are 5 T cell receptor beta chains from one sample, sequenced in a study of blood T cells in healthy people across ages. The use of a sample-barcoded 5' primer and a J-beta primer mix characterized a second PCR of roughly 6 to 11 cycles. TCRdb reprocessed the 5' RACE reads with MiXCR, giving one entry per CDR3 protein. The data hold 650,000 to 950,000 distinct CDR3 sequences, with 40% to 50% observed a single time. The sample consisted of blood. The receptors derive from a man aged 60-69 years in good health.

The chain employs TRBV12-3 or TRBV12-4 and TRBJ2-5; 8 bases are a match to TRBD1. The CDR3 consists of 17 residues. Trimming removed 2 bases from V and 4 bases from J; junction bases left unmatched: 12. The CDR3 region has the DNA TGTGCCAGCAGTTTACCAATCGGACAGGGAACACGAGAGACCCAGTACTTC. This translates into CASSLPIGQGTRETQYF.

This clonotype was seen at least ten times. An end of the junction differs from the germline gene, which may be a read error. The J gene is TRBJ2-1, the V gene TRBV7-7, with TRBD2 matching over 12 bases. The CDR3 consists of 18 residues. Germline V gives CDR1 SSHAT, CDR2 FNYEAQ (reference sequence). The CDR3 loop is CASSLRTSGEAGNNEQFF. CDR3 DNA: TGTGCTAGCAGCCTTAGGACTAGCGGGGAAGCGGGAAACAATGAGCAGTTCTTC.

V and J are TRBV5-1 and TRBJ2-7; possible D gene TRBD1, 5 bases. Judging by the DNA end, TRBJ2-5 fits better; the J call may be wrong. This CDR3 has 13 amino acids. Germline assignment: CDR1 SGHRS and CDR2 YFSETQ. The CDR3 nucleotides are TGCGCCAGCATGGTACCCAACAGGGAGACCCAGTACTTC. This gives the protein CASMVPNRETQYF.

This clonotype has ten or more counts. CDR3 DNA sequence: TGTGCCAGTAGTGCGGCCGGGACGGCCTATGGCTACACCTTC. Protein sequence: CASSAAGTAYGYTF. The chain carries TRBV19 and TRBJ1-2; TRBD1 might be the D (5 bases). Germline CDR1 LNHDA, CDR2 SQIVND (reference sequence). The V end lost 5 bases, the J end lost 4 bases, and 14 bases lay between the germline ends. The CDR3 has 14 residues.

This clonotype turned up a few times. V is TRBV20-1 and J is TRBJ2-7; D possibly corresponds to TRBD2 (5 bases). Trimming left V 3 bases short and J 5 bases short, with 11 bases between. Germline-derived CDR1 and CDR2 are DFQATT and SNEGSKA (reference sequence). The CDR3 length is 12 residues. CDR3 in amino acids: CSASYGENEQYF. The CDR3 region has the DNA TGCAGTGCTAGCTACGGGGAGAACGAGCAGTACTTC.